The 5 T cell receptor beta chains reported below all come from one sample, sequenced in a study of cytomegalovirus exposure and HLA in healthy donors. Primers for the PCR totalled 60 Vbeta and 13 Jbeta. Libraries were prepared by immunoSEQ multiplex PCR; TCRdb keeps only in-frame clonotypes and omits some of them. Found here are around 180,000 clones, almost 85% of them singletons; the top ten hold 0.2% to 0.3%. Specimen: PBMCs. These receptors were collected from a boy aged 5 to 17 in good health and CMV-seronegative.

This rearrangement joins TRBV27 to TRBJ2-7; TRBD1 aligns across 8 bases. Germline CDR1 reads MNHEY; CDR2 reads SMNVEV (reference sequence). The J segment lost 7 bases and the V segment lost 5 bases, leaving 13 bases of the junction unmatched. The CDR3 totals 15 residues. CDR3 in DNA: TGTGCCAGCAGTATTCGGACAGGGTCGGCGTGGGAGCAGTACTTC. Protein: CASSIRTGSAWEQYF.

The chain carries TRBV28 and TRBJ2-1; 12 bases agree with TRBD2. The CDR3 is 18 residues long. The germline V gene has CDR1 MDHEN and CDR2 SYDVKM. J lost 8 bases, V lost 3 bases, and 14 bases had no gene match. The CDR3, as DNA: TGTGCCAGCAGTTTCGGAAGGCTAGCGGGAGGGGGGGGCCATGAGCAGTTCTTC. The encoded protein is CASSFGRLAGGGGHEQFF.

This clone was found once. The rearrangement uses TRBV9 and TRBJ2-3, with D unresolved. Trimming took 4 bases from V and 5 from J, leaving 14 bases between them. Germline V lookup: CDR1 SGDLS, CDR2 YYNGEE. The CDR3 extends over 14 amino acids. CDR3 DNA sequence: TGTGCCAGCAGCCCTAACCCGAGTCTAGATACGCAGTATTTT. Translating it yields CASSPNPSLDTQYF. The full variable domain, completed using reference TRBV9 and TRBJ2-3, is DSGVTQTPKHLITATGQRVTLRCSPRSGDLSVYWYQQSLDQGLQFLIQYYNGEERAKGNILERFSAQQFPDLHSELNLSSLELGDSALYFCASSPNPSLDTQYFGPGTRLTVL.

V and J are TRBV5-4 and TRBJ2-1; 8 bases are shared with TRBD2. The CDR3 length is 13 residues. Germline lookup yields CDR1 SGHNT and CDR2 YYREEE (reference sequence). Germline trimming cut 7 bases from V and 5 bases from J; bases unmatched to any gene: 5. The CDR3 reads CASVGGANNEQFF. The CDR3, as DNA: TGTGCCAGCGTCGGGGGGGCTAACAATGAGCAGTTCTTC.

J is TRBJ2-2 and V is TRBV10-2, with D possibly TRBD1 on 5 matching bases. CDR1 WSHSY and CDR2 SAAADI come from the germline V gene. This CDR3 spans 11 amino acids. The V gene lost 10 bases and the J gene lost 6 bases, with 9 bases spanning the gap. This chain's CDR3 is CATQGSGELFF. Here the CDR3 DNA reads TGCGCCACCCAGGGATCCGGGGAGCTGTTTTTT.